These T cell receptor beta chains were read from a single sample in a study of shared clonotypes between healthy human individuals. Generated by immunoSEQ multiplex PCR, the TCRdb table keeps only in-frame clones and is missing some. This table holds about 2.1 million clones, 90% to 95% found once. Source material: naive CD8+ T cells from PBMCs. The receptors derive from a man aged 18 to 29 in good health. Some clones in this sample may be carry-over from other donors' samples. The CDR3 runs from the conserved cysteine through the conserved F or W. A D gene is named only where the DNA matches it firmly. Expanded clones get a size class; other rows say once, few or many, or leave the size out.

j_call clone_size v_call d_call cdr3_nt cdr3_aa
TRBJ1-1 . TRBV14 TRBD1 TGTGCCAGCAGCCAAGAATCCGGTCCGGGACAGGGTTTAAGTGAAGCTTTCTTT CASSQESGPGQGLSEAFF
TRBJ2-1 . TRBV7-9 . TGTGCCAGCAGCTTAGATGGGAATGAGCAGTTCTTC CASSLDGNEQFF
TRBJ2-5 . TRBV7-9 . TGTGCCAGCAGCTTAGTCGGGGGTCCCCAAGAGACCCAGTACTTC CASSLVGGPQETQYF
TRBJ2-7 once TRBV28 TRBD1 TGTGCCAGCAGTTTGTCGGGACAGGGTGCCTACGAGCAGTACTTC CASSLSGQGAYEQYF
TRBJ2-1 . TRBV29-1 . TGCAGCGTAGGCAGCCGGACCTACAATGAGCAGTTCTTC CSVGSRTYNEQFF
TRBJ1-2 . TRBV4-1 . TGCGCCAGCAGCCCCCAGGAAGGGGGCTATGGCTACACCTTC CASSPQEGGYGYTF
TRBJ1-3 . TRBV2 . TGTGCCAGCAGTGAAGTGGGTCGAAACACCATATATTTT CASSEVGRNTIYF
TRBJ2-7 . TRBV27 TRBD1 TGTGCCAGCAGTCAGGGGGCCTACGAGCAGTACTTC CASSQGAYEQYF
TRBJ2-1 once TRBV28 . TGTGCCAGCAGTTCCGGGTTGCGGTCCTACAATGAGCAGTTCTTC CASSSGLRSYNEQFF
TRBJ1-1 . TRBV28 . TGTGCCAGCAGTTCAACCTACAGGGCTGGGAACACTGAAGCTTTCTTT CASSSTYRAGNTEAFF
TRBJ1-2 . TRBV6-4 . TGTGCCAGCAGCGCGAGACCCATGACTAACTATGGCTACACCTTC CASSARPMTNYGYTF
TRBJ2-7 . TRBV28 TRBD2 TGTGCCAGCAGACGGGGGGTCTACGAGCAGTACTTC CASRRGVYEQYF
TRBJ2-1 . TRBV4-1 TRBD1 TGCGCCAGCAGCCACCAGACAGGGGGCTCCTACAATGAGCAGTTCTTC CASSHQTGGSYNEQFF
TRBJ2-7 . TRBV28 TRBD2 TGTGCCAGCGGGAGGGCTACCTACGAGCAGTACTTC CASGRATYEQYF
TRBJ2-5 . TRBV18 TRBD2 TGTGCCAGCTCACCACCGTGGGTGACTAGCGGGCTCCAAGAGACCCAGTACTTC CASSPPWVTSGLQETQYF
TRBJ1-2 . TRBV11-2 . TGTGCCAGCAGTCTGTCGGGCAAGATACGTTATGGCTACACCTTC CASSLSGKIRYGYTF
TRBJ2-7 . TRBV4-1 . TGCGCCAGCAGCCAAGGGACTGTCCCCTTCTACGAGCAGTACTTC CASSQGTVPFYEQYF
TRBJ2-7 . TRBV30 . TGTGCCTGGAGTCCAGGGTACGAGCAGTACTTC CAWSPGYEQYF
TRBJ2-5 . TRBV13 TRBD1 TGTGCCAGCAGACCAGGGACAGGGGGGATAGAGACCCAGTACTTC CASRPGTGGIETQYF
TRBJ2-2 . TRBV5-4 . TGTGCCAGCAGCTTGGGTCGGGACGGGGAGCTGTTTTTT CASSLGRDGELFF
TRBJ1-2 . TRBV5-6 . TGTGCCAGCAATCTGGGCAGCAACTATGGCTACACCTTC CASNLGSNYGYTF
TRBJ2-7 . TRBV27 TRBD2 TGTGCCAGCAGTCCATCTAGCGGGACCCTCTCCTACGAGCAGTACTTC CASSPSSGTLSYEQYF
TRBJ1-3 . TRBV7-9 . TGTGCCAGCAGCCCGACAGTAAGCACCATATATTTT CASSPTVSTIYF
TRBJ2-1 . TRBV9 TRBD2 TGTGCCAGCAGCACCGAAGTCACCACTAGCGGGAGGGTACATGAGCAGTTCTTC CASSTEVTTSGRVHEQFF
TRBJ1-2 . TRBV28 TRBD1 TGTGCCAGCAGTGGAGGGACAGGGGCTGGGGACTATGGCTACACCTTC CASSGGTGAGDYGYTF
TRBJ1-5 once TRBV7-6 . TGTGCCAGCAGCTTAGCGCTAAATCAGCCCCAGCATTTT CASSLALNQPQHF
TRBJ2-7 . TRBV11-2 TRBD2 TGTGCCAGCAGCCCCCGACCCGGGACTAGCGGGAGCTCCTACGAGCAGTACTTC CASSPRPGTSGSSYEQYF
TRBJ2-7 . TRBV6-6 . TGTGCCAGCAGTTACTCCAACTACGAGCAGTACTTC CASSYSNYEQYF
TRBJ2-1 . TRBV19 TRBD2 TGTGCCAGTAGTCCTCGGACTAGTCGGGAGCAGTTCTTC CASSPRTSREQFF
TRBJ2-7 . TRBV7-9 . TGTGCCAGCAGCTTAGACAGCACGTGGGAGCAGTATTTC CASSLDSTWEQYF
TRBJ2-7 . TRBV6-1 TRBD1 TGTGCCAGCAGTCCGTGGGACAGGGTGGGCTACGAGCAGTACTTC CASSPWDRVGYEQYF
TRBJ2-3 . TRBV27 TRBD1 TGTGCCAGCAGTCCCTCAGGGGGCGAGTTCGCGGATACGCAGTATTTT CASSPSGGEFADTQYF
TRBJ2-7 . TRBV6-1 TRBD2 TGTGCCAGCAGTGAAGCCGGGAGGGCCCACGAGCAGTACTTC CASSEAGRAHEQYF
TRBJ2-2 few TRBV27 . TGTGCCAGCAGTTTTCGCATCTCCGGGGAGCTGTTTTTT CASSFRISGELFF
TRBJ2-1 . TRBV30 . TGTGCCTGGAGGGAAAGGGTTCCCAATGAGCAGTTCTTC CAWRERVPNEQFF
TRBJ2-1 . TRBV27 . TGTGCCAGCAGTGCAGACACGTCTCTATTGTCTCAGTTCTTC CASSADTSLLSQFF
TRBJ1-1 . TRBV9 . TGTGCCAGCAGCGCGGGTCCGGGCACTGAAGCTTTCTTT CASSAGPGTEAFF
TRBJ2-7 . TRBV27 TRBD2 TGTGCCAGCAGTCCGCCCCGGCGGGGGAGCTCCTACGAGCAGTACTTC CASSPPRRGSSYEQYF
TRBJ1-1 once TRBV19 . TGTGCCAGTAAGGGTCGGGGGAGCACTGAAGCTTTCTTT CASKGRGSTEAFF
TRBJ2-1 once TRBV9 . TGTGCCAGCAGCGTGGACCTCCGGGACCGACACAATGAGCAGTTCTTC CASSVDLRDRHNEQFF
TRBJ1-3 . TRBV7-9 TRBD1 TGTGCCAGCAGCCCACCCCCCAGGACAGGCATCTCTGGAAACACCATATATTTT CASSPPPRTGISGNTIYF
TRBJ1-4 . TRBV11-2 . TGTGCCAGCAGCTTATTCCGGCGTAGTGGAGAAAAACTGTTTTTT CASSLFRRSGEKLFF
TRBJ1-5 . TRBV19 . TGTGCCAGTGTGATGGGTTATAGCAATCAGCCCCAGCATTTT CASVMGYSNQPQHF
TRBJ2-1 once TRBV5-1 . TGCGCCAGCAGCGAGTACAATGAGCAGTTCTTC CASSEYNEQFF
TRBJ2-7 . TRBV27 . TGTGCCAGCAGTCCACTTTTGGGTGCCGGTGTCTACGAGCAGTACTTC CASSPLLGAGVYEQYF
TRBJ2-5 . TRBV9 TRBD2 TGTGCCAGCAGCGCTAGCGGGACCGGGGGAAAGGAGACCCAGTACTTC CASSASGTGGKETQYF
TRBJ1-1 few TRBV30 TRBD1 TGTGCCTGGCACGTAATTAATCGACAGGGGACTGAAGCTTTCTTT CAWHVINRQGTEAFF
TRBJ2-3 . TRBV9 . TGTGCCAGCAGCGTAGACAACGGGGCAGATACGCAGTATTTT CASSVDNGADTQYF
TRBJ1-2 . TRBV15 TRBD1 TGTGCCACCAGCTCCGGGACAGGGTCTGGCTACACCTTC CATSSGTGSGYTF
TRBJ2-7 . TRBV9 . TGTGCCAGCAGCGTAGTAGGGACCGCGTTGGATAAGCAGTACTTC CASSVVGTALDKQYF
TRBJ2-7 once TRBV2 TRBD1 TGTGCCAGCAGTGAAGCGCCCCCAGGGGGCTGGGACGAGCAGTACTTC CASSEAPPGGWDEQYF
TRBJ2-2 . TRBV14 . TGTGCCAGCAGCCACCAGGGTAACACCGGGGAGCTGTTTTTT CASSHQGNTGELFF
TRBJ2-7 . TRBV7-2 TRBD2 TGTGCCAGCAGCTTACTAGCGGGAGAGCCGGCCTACGAGCAGTACTTC CASSLLAGEPAYEQYF
TRBJ2-3 . TRBV11-3 TRBD2 TGTGCCAGCAGCTTAGGAACTAGCGGGAGGTATAGCACAGATACGCAGTATTTT CASSLGTSGRYSTDTQYF